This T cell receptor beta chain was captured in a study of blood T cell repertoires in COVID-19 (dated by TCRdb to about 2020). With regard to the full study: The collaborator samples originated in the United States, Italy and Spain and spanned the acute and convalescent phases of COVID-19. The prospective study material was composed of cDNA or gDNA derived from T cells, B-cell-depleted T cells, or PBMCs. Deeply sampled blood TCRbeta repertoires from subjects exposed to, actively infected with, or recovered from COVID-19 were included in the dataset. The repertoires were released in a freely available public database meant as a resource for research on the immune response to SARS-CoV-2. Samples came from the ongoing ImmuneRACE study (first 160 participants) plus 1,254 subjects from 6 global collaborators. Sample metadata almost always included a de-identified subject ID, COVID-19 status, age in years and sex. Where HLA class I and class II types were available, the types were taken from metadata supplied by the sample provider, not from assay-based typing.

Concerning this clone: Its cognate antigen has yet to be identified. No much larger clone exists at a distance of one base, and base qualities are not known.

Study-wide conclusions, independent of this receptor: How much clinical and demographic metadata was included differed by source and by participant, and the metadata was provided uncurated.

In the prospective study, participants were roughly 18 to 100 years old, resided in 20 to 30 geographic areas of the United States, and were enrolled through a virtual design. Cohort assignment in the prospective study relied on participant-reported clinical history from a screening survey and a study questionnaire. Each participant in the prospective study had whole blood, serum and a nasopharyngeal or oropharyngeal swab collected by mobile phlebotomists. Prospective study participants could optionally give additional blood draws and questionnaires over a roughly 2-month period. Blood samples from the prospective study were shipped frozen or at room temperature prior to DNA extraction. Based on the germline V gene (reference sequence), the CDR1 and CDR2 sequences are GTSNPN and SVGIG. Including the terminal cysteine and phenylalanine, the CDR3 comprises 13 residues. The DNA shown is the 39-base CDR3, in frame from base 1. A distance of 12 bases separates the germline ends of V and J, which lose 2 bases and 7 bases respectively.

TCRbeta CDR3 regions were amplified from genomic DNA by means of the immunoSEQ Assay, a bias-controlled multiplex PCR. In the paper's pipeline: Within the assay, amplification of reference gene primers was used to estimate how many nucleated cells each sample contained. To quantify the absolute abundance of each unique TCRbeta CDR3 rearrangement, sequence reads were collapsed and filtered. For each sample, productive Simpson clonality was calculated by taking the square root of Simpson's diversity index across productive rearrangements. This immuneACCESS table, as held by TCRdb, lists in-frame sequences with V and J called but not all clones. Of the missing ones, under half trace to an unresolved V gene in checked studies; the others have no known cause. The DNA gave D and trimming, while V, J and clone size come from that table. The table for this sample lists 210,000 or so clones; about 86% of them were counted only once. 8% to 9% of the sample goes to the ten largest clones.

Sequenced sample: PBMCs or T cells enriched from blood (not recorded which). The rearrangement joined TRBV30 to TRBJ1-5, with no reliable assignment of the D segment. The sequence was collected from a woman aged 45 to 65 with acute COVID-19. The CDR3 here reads CAWSNEGGQPQHF. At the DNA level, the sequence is TGTGCCTGGAGTAATGAGGGTGGACAGCCCCAGCATTTT. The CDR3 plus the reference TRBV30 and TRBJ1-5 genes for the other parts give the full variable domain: SQTIHQWPATLVQPVGSPLSLECTVEGTSNPNLYWYRQAAGRGLQLLFYSVGIGQISSEVPQNLSASRPQDRQFILSSKKLLLSDSGFYLCAWSNEGGQPQHFGDGTRLSIL.